This TCR beta chain was obtained from a study of cytomegalovirus exposure and HLA in healthy donors. Across the whole study: In an early release, HLA-typed donors contributed tens of millions of unique TCR sequences.

V was clipped by 2 bases and J by 4 bases; unmatched bases: 9. CDR3 size: 17 residues. The germline CDR1 and CDR2 sequences are WNHNN and SYGVQD (reference sequence). Vbeta (60) and Jbeta (13) primers were used in the PCR. Profiling relied on immunoSEQ multiplex PCR, and the TCRdb table lists in-frame clones only, not all of them. The table for this sample gives 150,000 to 200,000 clones. The chain employs TRBV10-1 and TRBJ2-2; 8 positions agree with TRBD2. The sequencing sample was made of PBMCs. This clonotype originated in a woman aged 18-29 years in good health and CMV-seropositive. The CDR3 sequence: CASSESPAGAGTGELFF. In nucleotides, the CDR3 is TGCGCCAGCAGTGAGAGTCCAGCGGGAGCAGGCACCGGGGAGCTGTTTTTT.